The sequence of this T cell receptor beta chain was determined in a study of T cells in localized non-small cell lung cancer. Regarding the study as a whole: Longer overall survival accompanied higher blood T cell density.

Here immunoSEQ multiplex PCR was the method, and the copy in TCRdb shows in-frame clones only, minus some. There are 23,000 or so clones in the sample; approximately 84% occur only once, and over 25% lies in the top ten. The germline V gene has CDR1 SGHRS and CDR2 YFSETQ. CDR3 size: 17 residues. V lost 0 bases to trimming and J lost 4 bases; unmatched junction nucleotides: 4. A remark on this clone: Antigen: not known.

The TCR sequence derives from a male donor older than 55 with stage I squamous cell lung carcinoma. The chain employs TRBV5-1 and TRBJ1-6, with TRBD1 matching 10 bases. This sample comprised peripheral blood, obtained before any cancer treatment. The CDR3 nucleotides are TGCGCCAGCAGCTTGGGACAGGGGGCTGTATATAATTCACCCCTCCACTTT. Translated, it gives CASSLGQGAVYNSPLHF.